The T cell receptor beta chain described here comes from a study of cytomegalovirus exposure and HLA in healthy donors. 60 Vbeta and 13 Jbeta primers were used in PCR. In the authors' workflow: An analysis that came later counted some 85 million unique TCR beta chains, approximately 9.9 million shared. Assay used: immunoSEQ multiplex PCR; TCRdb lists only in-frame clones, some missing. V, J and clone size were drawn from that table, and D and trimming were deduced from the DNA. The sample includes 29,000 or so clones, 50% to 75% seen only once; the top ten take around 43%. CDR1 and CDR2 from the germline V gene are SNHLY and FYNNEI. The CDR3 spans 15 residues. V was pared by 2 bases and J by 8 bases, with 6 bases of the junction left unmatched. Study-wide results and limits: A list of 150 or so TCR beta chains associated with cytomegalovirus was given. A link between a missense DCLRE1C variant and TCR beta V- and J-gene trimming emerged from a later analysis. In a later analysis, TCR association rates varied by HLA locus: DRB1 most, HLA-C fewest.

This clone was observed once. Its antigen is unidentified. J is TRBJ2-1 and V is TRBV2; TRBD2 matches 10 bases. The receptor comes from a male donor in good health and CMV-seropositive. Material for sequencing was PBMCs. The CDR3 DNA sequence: TGTGCCAGCAGTGAATTGGCTAGCGGGAGTTATGAGCAGTTCTTC. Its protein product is CASSELASGSYEQFF.